The clone carrying this TCR beta chain was seen only a few times. This same CDR3 is encoded by further DNA sequences in the sample. This entry is derived from a study of blood T cell repertoires in COVID-19. Study-level background: Sample material is recorded as cDNA or gDNA derived from T cells, B-cell-depleted T cells, or PBMCs.

The CDR3 spans 14 residues. Trimming removed 1 base from V and 3 bases from J, with 7 bases in between. Germline CDR1 SNHLY, CDR2 FYNNEI. Original handling: By means of reference gene primer amplification, nucleated cell counts were estimated. Assay used: immunoSEQ multiplex PCR; TCRdb lists only in-frame clones, some missing. The DNA gave D and trimming, while V, J and clone size come from that table. The sample has under 300,000 clones; 83% are singletons. The sample comprised peripheral blood. The gene calls are TRBV2 and TRBJ1-5; D is unresolved. The receptor's source is a woman between 45 and 60 years old who had recovered from COVID-19. The CDR3 loop is CASSEVTDNQPQHF. The DNA of the CDR3 is TGTGCCAGCAGTGAAGTCACTGACAATCAGCCCCAGCATTTT. The complete variable domain, with remaining parts taken from reference TRBV2 and TRBJ1-5, reads EPEVTQTPSHQVTQMGQEVILRCVPISNHLYFYWYRQILGQKVEFLVSFYNNEISEKSEIFDDQFSVERPDGSNFTLKIRSTKLEDSAMYFCASSEVTDNQPQHFGDGTRLSIL.